This is a list of T cell receptor beta chains from one sample in a study of T cells after yellow fever vaccination. A single record per CDR3 protein comes from TCRdb applying MiXCR to the 5' RACE reads. The sample includes approximately 350,000 distinct CDR3 sequences, around a tenth of them seen just once. Sequenced material: PBMCs, taken on the day of the first yellow fever vaccination. These TCRs come from a young man who received the YFV17D yellow fever vaccine. The CDR3 runs from the conserved cysteine through the conserved F or W. D genes are given only for firm matches. Some rows have no size entry. The others give once, few or many, or a class for an expanded clone.

TRBV20-1,NA,TRBJ2-1,NA,CSPRGGGSSYNEQFF,TGCAGTCCAAGAGGGGGGGGGAGCTCCTACAATGAGCAGTTCTTC
TRBV12-3/TRBV12-4,NA,TRBJ1-2,NA,CASSFNQPSYGYTF,TGTGCCAGCAGTTTTAACCAGCCTAGCTATGGCTACACCTTC
TRBV28,NA,TRBJ2-1,NA,CASSLIRSASSYNEQFF,TGTGCCAGCAGTTTAATTAGGTCGGCTAGCTCCTACAATGAGCAGTTCTTC
TRBV5-5,few,TRBJ1-6,NA,CASSLVVDSPLHF,TGTGCCAGCAGCTTGGTAGTAGATTCACCCCTCCACTTT
TRBV29-1,few,TRBJ2-1,TRBD1,CSVERGRVNEQFF,TGCAGCGTTGAAAGGGGGCGAGTCAATGAGCAGTTCTTC
TRBV20-1,NA,TRBJ2-3,NA,CSAPKTDTQYF,TGCAGTGCTCCGAAGACAGATACGCAGTATTTT
TRBV5-4,NA,TRBJ2-2,TRBD2,CASSLLAAGAANTGELFF,TGTGCCAGCAGCTTGTTGGCAGCGGGGGCCGCTAACACCGGGGAGCTGTTTTTT
TRBV10-3,NA,TRBJ1-6,NA,CANQGQGNSPLHF,TGTGCCAATCAAGGGCAGGGGAATTCACCCCTCCACTTT
TRBV29-1,NA,TRBJ1-2,NA,CSVVGGAITNYGYTF,TGCAGCGTTGTAGGGGGGGCCATAACGAACTATGGCTACACCTTC
TRBV2,many,TRBJ2-2,TRBD2,CASSISGDSPGELFF,TGTGCCAGCAGTATTAGCGGGGACTCTCCCGGGGAGCTGTTTTTT
TRBV20-1,NA,TRBJ2-3,TRBD2,CSATGLATDTQYF,TGCAGTGCTACCGGACTAGCTACAGATACGCAGTATTTT
TRBV5-6,NA,TRBJ2-7,NA,CASSWDIGKMIYEQYF,TGTGCCAGCAGCTGGGATATAGGGAAGATGATCTACGAGCAGTACTTC
TRBV29-1,few,TRBJ2-1,TRBD2,CSAQLAGGRDEQFF,TGCAGCGCCCAACTAGCGGGGGGGCGCGATGAGCAGTTCTTC
TRBV18,few,TRBJ2-6,NA,CASSPNQDGRGANVLTF,TGTGCCAGCTCACCAAACCAGGACGGGCGCGGGGCCAACGTCCTGACTTTC
TRBV7-2,NA,TRBJ1-1,TRBD1,CASSLAGEGAGVGTEAFF,TGTGCCAGCAGCTTAGCGGGTGAGGGGGCGGGAGTGGGCACTGAAGCTTTCTTT
TRBV5-1,few,TRBJ2-1,NA,CASSLGPWGGADEQFF,TGCGCCAGCAGCTTGGGGCCGTGGGGTGGGGCCGATGAGCAGTTCTTC
TRBV6-2/TRBV6-3,few,TRBJ2-1,NA,CASRKQERYSYNEQFF,TGTGCCAGCAGAAAGCAAGAGCGGTACTCCTACAATGAGCAGTTCTTC
TRBV19,NA,TRBJ1-5,TRBD1,CASSTGTGSQPQHF,TGTGCCAGTAGTACCGGGACAGGGAGTCAGCCCCAGCATTTT
TRBV7-2,NA,TRBJ2-2,NA,CASSPPRGSRTGELFF,TGTGCCAGCAGCCCCCCTAGAGGTAGCAGGACCGGGGAGCTGTTTTTT
TRBV20-1,NA,TRBJ2-1,NA,CSARWLADSSYNEQFF,TGCAGTGCTAGGTGGCTAGCGGACAGCTCCTACAATGAGCAGTTCTTC
TRBV10-3,few,TRBJ2-5,TRBD2,CAISVSGGGETQYF,TGTGCCATCAGTGTTTCGGGGGGTGGCGAGACCCAGTACTTC
TRBV20-1,many,TRBJ2-7,TRBD2,CSATDRGGDSYEQYF,TGCAGTGCAACAGACCGCGGGGGGGATTCCTACGAGCAGTACTTC
TRBV4-1,many,TRBJ2-1,NA,CASSQDHAAPTFFF,TGCGCCAGCAGCCAAGATCATGCGGCCCCCACTTTTTTCTTC
TRBV27,few,TRBJ1-1,NA,CASSPLTGYTEAFF,TGTGCCAGCAGTCCCCTCACCGGCTACACTGAAGCTTTCTTT
TRBV12-3/TRBV12-4,NA,TRBJ2-7,NA,CARSYWTPYEQYF,TGTGCCAGGAGCTATTGGACACCCTACGAGCAGTACTTC
TRBV2,few,TRBJ1-5,TRBD1,CASRKGQGIGQPQHF,TGTGCCAGCAGGAAAGGACAGGGAATCGGTCAGCCCCAGCATTTT
TRBV12-3/TRBV12-4,NA,TRBJ2-3,NA,CASSLARSTDTQYF,TGTGCCAGCAGTTTAGCGCGGAGCACAGATACGCAGTATTTT
TRBV20-1,NA,TRBJ2-2,NA,CSARTTYTPRELFF,TGCAGTGCTAGGACTACCTATACTCCCCGGGAGCTGTTTTTT
TRBV5-1,few,TRBJ1-2,NA,CASSATVTLNYGYTF,TGCGCCAGCAGCGCCACGGTGACTCTAAACTATGGCTACACCTTC
TRBV27,NA,TRBJ2-2,TRBD2,CASSLGGGSNANTGELFF,TGTGCCAGCAGTCTAGGCGGGGGGTCGAACGCGAACACCGGGGAGCTGTTTTTT
TRBV4-1,few,TRBJ2-2,TRBD2,CASSRTSGGLNTGELFF,TGCGCCAGCAGCCGGACTAGCGGGGGCCTGAACACCGGGGAGCTGTTTTTT
TRBV12-3/TRBV12-4,NA,TRBJ1-1,NA,CASSLRQQNTEAFF,TGTGCCAGCAGTCTCCGACAGCAGAACACTGAAGCTTTCTTT
TRBV14,many,TRBJ2-2,NA,CASSQGSSWNTGELFF,TGTGCCAGCAGCCAAGGCAGTAGCTGGAACACCGGGGAGCTGTTTTTT
TRBV7-2,few,TRBJ1-1,NA,CASSLLRREEAFF,TGTGCCAGCAGCTTACTTAGGAGGGAAGAAGCTTTCTTT
TRBV19,NA,TRBJ1-5,TRBD1,CASSTGGYSNQPQHF,TGTGCCAGTAGTACAGGGGGTTATAGCAATCAGCCCCAGCATTTT
TRBV20-1,few,TRBJ2-7,NA,CSAAGTYTYEQYF,TGCAGTGCCGCCGGGACTTATACCTACGAGCAGTACTTC
TRBV20-1,NA,TRBJ1-1,NA,CSARGRQNTEAFF,TGCAGTGCTAGGGGACGGCAGAACACTGAAGCTTTCTTT
TRBV5-1,few,TRBJ2-3,NA,CASSYGPISTDTQYF,TGCGCCAGCAGTTATGGGCCTATTAGCACAGATACGCAGTATTTT
TRBV6-2/TRBV6-3,few,TRBJ2-3,TRBD1,CASSRRQGDSTDTQYF,TGTGCCAGCAGCCGCCGACAGGGAGACAGCACAGATACGCAGTATTTT
TRBV7-2,NA,TRBJ2-7,NA,CASRMGTRSYEQYF,TGTGCCAGCAGAATGGGGACCCGCTCCTACGAGCAGTACTTC
TRBV9,NA,TRBJ1-2,NA,CASSVDALGRANYGYTF,TGTGCCAGCAGCGTAGATGCTCTAGGCAGAGCTAACTATGGCTACACCTTC
TRBV10-3,NA,TRBJ2-2,NA,CAISGAYSPRELFF,TGTGCCATCAGTGGTGCTTATAGCCCCAGGGAGCTGTTTTTT
TRBV10-3,NA,TRBJ2-6,NA,CAITPGQGAGANVLTF,TGTGCCATCACGCCGGGCCAGGGTGCCGGGGCCAACGTCCTGACTTTC
TRBV10-3,NA,TRBJ2-5,TRBD2,CAISLAGRETQYF,TGTGCCATCAGCTTAGCGGGGCGGGAGACCCAGTACTTC
TRBV5-5,NA,TRBJ2-3,TRBD1,CASSRGTGTASTDTQYF,TGTGCCAGCAGCCGCGGCACCGGGACAGCTAGCACAGATACGCAGTATTTT
TRBV7-2,few,TRBJ1-2,NA,CASSAGTLYGYTF,TGTGCCAGCAGCGCCGGGACCCTATATGGCTACACCTTC
TRBV6-2/TRBV6-3,NA,TRBJ2-1,NA,CASSYSRLGEQFF,TGTGCCAGCAGTTACTCTCGGCTTGGTGAGCAGTTCTTC